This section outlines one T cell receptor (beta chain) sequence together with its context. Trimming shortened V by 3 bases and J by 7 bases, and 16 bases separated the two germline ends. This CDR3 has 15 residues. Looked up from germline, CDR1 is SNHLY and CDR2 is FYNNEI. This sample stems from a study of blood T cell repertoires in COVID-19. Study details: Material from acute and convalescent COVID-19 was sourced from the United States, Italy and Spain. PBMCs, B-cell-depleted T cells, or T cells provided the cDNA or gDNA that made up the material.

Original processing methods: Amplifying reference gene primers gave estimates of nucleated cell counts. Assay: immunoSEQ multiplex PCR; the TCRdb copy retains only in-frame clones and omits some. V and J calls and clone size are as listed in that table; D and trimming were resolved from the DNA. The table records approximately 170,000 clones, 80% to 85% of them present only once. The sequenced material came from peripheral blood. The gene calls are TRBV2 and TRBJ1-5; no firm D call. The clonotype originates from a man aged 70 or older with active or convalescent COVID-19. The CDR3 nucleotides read TGTGCCAGCAGTGAGAGTTTCGGGGTAGGGCAGCCCCAGCATTTT. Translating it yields CASSESFGVGQPQHF.